These 15 T cell receptor beta chains came from one sample sequenced in a study of response to subunit inactivated influenza vaccine. TCRdb re-derived calls from the RT-PCR reads in MiXCR, one entry per CDR3 protein. Among 500,000 to 550,000 distinct CDR3 sequences listed, under 30% were seen once. These records were also assigned to another study, of T cells expressing NK-cell markers. Per that paper: 5'RACE template switching built TCR beta cDNA with unique molecular identifiers.

The source material was CD4+ T cells sorted from PBMCs, sampled approximately 12 days after vaccination. Source of these receptors: a man aged 45 to 65 who received an inactivated influenza vaccine.

This clonotype has only a few counts. The chain carries TRBV15 and TRBJ2-5; D not certain. The V end lost 3 bases, the J end lost 4 bases, and 15 bases lay between the germline ends. The CDR3 covers 15 residues. Germline V gives CDR1 LNHNV, CDR2 YYDKDF (reference sequence). In nucleotides, the CDR3 is TGTGCCACCAGCAGTACCATGACCTCAACAGAGACCCAGTACTTC. The encoded protein is CATSSTMTSTETQYF.

This clonotype appeared a few times. V usage is TRBV20-1 and J usage is TRBJ2-2, with TRBD1 matching over 9 bases. Germline V gives CDR1 DFQATT, CDR2 SNEGSKA (reference sequence). This CDR3 is 14 amino acids long. V dropped 3 bases and J dropped 5; count of bases not matched to a gene: 4. CDR3 sequence: CSASRGQGTGELFF. The CDR3 nucleotides are TGCAGTGCTAGCCGGGGACAGGGAACCGGGGAGCTGTTTTTT.

This clonotype was seen a few times. The rearrangement links TRBV2 to TRBJ2-7; either TRBD1 or TRBD2 may fit D (6 bases each). The CDR3 spans 15 residues. Trimming took off 10 bases at V and 3 bases at J, with 22 bases between the two ends. Germline assignment: CDR1 SNHLY and CDR2 FYNNEI. The CDR3 sequence is CATGAGRPPIYEQYF. In DNA, the CDR3 is TGTGCCACAGGGGCGGGGCGGCCACCAATCTACGAGCAGTACTTC.

The chain uses TRBV10-3 and TRBJ2-2; unclear D gene. There are 15 residues in the CDR3. Trimming pared 1 base from V and 3 bases from J, leaving 9 bases between. Per germline, CDR1 ENHRY and CDR2 SYGVKD. Here the CDR3 reads CAISELRSDTGELFF. CDR3 sequence (DNA): TGTGCCATCAGTGAGTTGCGATCGGACACCGGGGAGCTGTTTTTT.

This clonotype occurred a few times. J is TRBJ2-7 and V is TRBV5-1, with 14 bases fitting TRBD2. This CDR3 region has 15 residues. V was clipped by 7 bases and J by 2 bases; unmatched bases: 5. Germline loops: CDR1 SGHRS, CDR2 YFSETQ. CDR3 in DNA: TGCGCCAGCCGAGGACTAGCGGGAGGAACCTACGAGCAGTACTTC. This translates into CASRGLAGGTYEQYF.

This chain links TRBV7-9 with TRBJ2-1; TRBD1 agrees at 9 bases. Germline trimming cut 4 bases from V and 7 bases from J; bases unmatched to any gene: 2. There are 13 residues in the CDR3. The V gene's germline CDR1 is SEHNR and CDR2 FQNEAQ (reference sequence). CDR3 amino acids: CASSWDRENEQFF. The CDR3 region has the DNA TGTGCCAGCAGCTGGGACAGGGAGAATGAGCAGTTCTTC.

This clonotype was counted ten times or more. The chain has TRBV12-3 or TRBV12-4 and TRBJ2-5; the match to TRBD1 covers 7 bases. The CDR3 is 14 residues long. Germline trimming cut 6 bases from V and 2 bases from J; bases unmatched to any gene: 6. The CDR3 bases are TGTGCCAGCAGCCGACAGGGCCGGCAAGAGACCCAGTACTTC. Translation gives CASSRQGRQETQYF.

J is TRBJ2-3 and V is TRBV20-1; D gene unclear. The V end was cut by 6 bases, the J end by 4 bases, with 8 bases between. There are 11 residues in the CDR3. Germline lookup yields CDR1 DFQATT and CDR2 SNEGSKA (reference sequence). The CDR3 reads CSALTSDTQYF. Written as DNA, the CDR3 is TGCAGTGCCCTCACTTCAGATACGCAGTATTTT.

This chain joins TRBV5-1 and TRBJ2-7; 9 nucleotides match TRBD1. The V and J ends lost 4 bases and 2 bases, in that order; junction bases with no gene match: 10. Germline loops: CDR1 SGHRS, CDR2 YFSETQ. The CDR3 is 16 residues long. The CDR3 sequence is CASSPEPGQGTYEQYF. For the CDR3, the DNA is TGCGCCAGCAGCCCCGAACCGGGACAGGGTACCTACGAGCAGTACTTC.

This clonotype was counted ten times or more. This chain connects TRBV2 to TRBJ2-3; 7 bases map to TRBD2. The trim removed 3 bases at V and 5 bases at J, leaving 5 bases unmatched. Germline CDR1 is SNHLY and CDR2 is FYNNEI. This CDR3 has 14 amino acids. The CDR3 sequence: CASSDTSAQDTQYF. In DNA form, the CDR3 reads TGTGCCAGCAGTGATACTAGCGCCCAAGATACGCAGTATTTT.

V gene TRBV7-9 combines with J gene TRBJ2-2, with D perhaps matching TRBD1 (5 bases). CDR1 SEHNR and CDR2 FQNEAQ come from the germline V gene (reference sequence). The CDR3 runs 16 residues. V was pared by 6 bases and J by 2 bases, with 16 bases between. This chain's CDR3 is CASRDTGSSNTGELFF. DNA for the CDR3: TGTGCCAGCAGGGATACAGGTTCCTCTAACACCGGGGAGCTGTTTTTT.

CDR3 DNA sequence: TGTGCCAGCAGTTCCCCCCCAGGAAGCTCTGGAAACACCATATATTTT. Its protein is CASSSPPGSSGNTIYF. The chain is built from TRBV28 and TRBJ1-3; D unresolved. The germline V gene encodes CDR1 MDHEN and CDR2 SYDVKM. The CDR3 runs to 16 residues. V was clipped by 4 bases and J by 0 bases, with 13 bases between them. The variable domain in full, with the rest retrieved from reference TRBV28 and TRBJ1-3, is DVKVTQSSRYLVKRTGEKVFLECVQDMDHENMFWYRQDPGLGLRLIYFSYDVKMKEKGDIPEGYSVSREKKERFSLILESASTNQTSMYLCASSSPPGSSGNTIYFGEGSWLTVV.

The chain carries TRBV6-5 and TRBJ2-1; D remains ambiguous. This CDR3 comprises 14 residues. The germline CDR1 and CDR2 sequences are MNHEY and SVGAGI. The V gene lost 2 bases and the J gene lost 9 bases, with 14 bases spanning the gap. The CDR3 loop is CASSYPPQHSEQFF. In DNA, the CDR3 is TGTGCCAGCAGTTACCCCCCACAGCACAGTGAGCAGTTCTTC.

In this sample, this clonotype turned up a few times. The genes are TRBV12-3 or TRBV12-4 and TRBJ2-3; perhaps TRBD2 as D (6 bases). The V end was cut by 1 base, the J end by 2 bases, with 10 bases between. The CDR3 sequence is 15 residues long. CDR3: CASSLGDSYTDTQYF. DNA for the CDR3: TGTGCCAGCAGTTTAGGGGACTCCTACACAGATACGCAGTATTTT.

V is TRBV7-8 and J is TRBJ1-1; weak D call: TRBD1 (6 bases). The CDR3 totals 12 residues. The germline V gene encodes CDR1 SGHVS and CDR2 FQNEAQ. Deletions cut 6 bases from V and 11 bases from J, with 16 bases between. CDR3 residues: CASRNRVEVAFF. The CDR3 DNA follows: TGTGCCAGCAGGAACAGGGTGGAGGTGGCTTTCTTT.